This TCR beta chain appears in the sequencing data of a study of OX40 agonist ivuxolimab in advanced cancers. Overall study: Three patients, one with hepatocellular carcinoma and two with cutaneous melanoma, achieved partial responses. Study-level results: Expansion of clones was among the lowest in partial responders at 0.1-3.0 mg/kg.

Using immunoSEQ multiplex PCR, the repertoire was profiled, and TCRdb retains in-frame clones only, with some absent. This sample has more than 35,000 clones, with roughly 80% found just once. Regarding this clone: The antigen remains undetermined.

V was trimmed by 3 bases and J by 5 bases, leaving 11 bases between them. Per germline, CDR1 SGHRS and CDR2 YFSETQ. CDR3 length: 14 residues. V is TRBV5-1 and J is TRBJ2-2, with TRBD2 as a possible D gene (6 bases). The sequence was collected from an adult with an advanced solid tumor such as melanoma, head and neck, liver or kidney cancer. The input for sequencing was CD4+ or CD8+ T cells sorted from blood, taken in a trial of the OX40 agonist ivuxolimab. CDR3 bases: TGCGCCAGCAGCTCCGGGACTTCTACCGGGGAGCTGTTTTTT. Its protein product is CASSSGTSTGELFF.